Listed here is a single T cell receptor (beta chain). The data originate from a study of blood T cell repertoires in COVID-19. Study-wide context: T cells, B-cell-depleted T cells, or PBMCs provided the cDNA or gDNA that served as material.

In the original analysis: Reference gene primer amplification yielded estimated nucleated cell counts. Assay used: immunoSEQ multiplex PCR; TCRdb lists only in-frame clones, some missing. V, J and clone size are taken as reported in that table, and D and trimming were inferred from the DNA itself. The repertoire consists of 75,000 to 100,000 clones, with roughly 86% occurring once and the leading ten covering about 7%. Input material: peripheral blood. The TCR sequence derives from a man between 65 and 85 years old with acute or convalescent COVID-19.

The CDR3 DNA reads as TGTGCCAGCAGTGAAGCGCGGATAGGGGGCAAAAACATTCAGTACTTC. This translates into CASSEARIGGKNIQYF. The chain couples TRBV2 to TRBJ2-4; possible D gene TRBD1, 6 bases. The germline V gene encodes CDR1 SNHLY and CDR2 FYNNEI. The ends were cut back, 0 bases at V and 3 bases at J, with 12 bases in the middle. The CDR3 runs to 16 residues.